A selection of T cell receptor beta chains follows, all from one sample in a study of molecular identifiers for immune sequencing clone quantification. One entry per CDR3 protein results from TCRdb running MiXCR on the PCR reads. This sample carries around 40,000 distinct CDR3 sequences, about a fifth of them seen once, and the ten largest clones take about 1.1%. The sequenced sample was naive CD8+ T cells from blood, with Jurkat cell RNA spiked in. These receptors originate from a human donor in good health. Some libraries in this study had Jurkat cell RNA spiked in. Both conserved end residues are part of each CDR3. Fields, in order: D gene, J gene, V gene, clone size, CDR3 protein, CDR3 DNA. A D gene is named only where the DNA matches it firmly. Not all rows give a size; the values are once, few, many and, for expanded clones, a class.

D: TRBD2
J: TRBJ2-5
V: TRBV7-9
size: .
CDR3: CASSLVGAGGQETQYF
DNA: TGTGCCAGCAGCTTAGTTGGAGCGGGGGGACAAGAGACCCAGTACTTC

D: .
J: TRBJ2-6
V: TRBV28
size: .
CDR3: CASSIFWSSGANVLTF
DNA: TGTGCCAGCAGTATATTCTGGAGCTCTGGGGCCAACGTCCTGACTTTC

D: .
J: TRBJ2-5
V: TRBV9
size: .
CDR3: CASSRGETQYF
DNA: TGTGCCAGCAGCAGGGGGGAGACCCAGTACTTC

D: .
J: TRBJ2-1
V: TRBV6-5
size: .
CDR3: CASSYSIDNSNEQFF
DNA: TGTGCCAGCAGTTACTCGATAGACAATTCCAATGAGCAGTTCTTC

D: TRBD1
J: TRBJ2-7
V: TRBV20-1
size: many
CDR3: CSALSTGTGITYEQYF
DNA: TGCAGTGCCCTCAGCACAGGGACAGGAATAACCTACGAGCAGTACTTC

D: TRBD1
J: TRBJ2-6
V: TRBV7-8
size: many
CDR3: CASSQTGQGAYGANVLTF
DNA: TGTGCCAGCAGCCAGACGGGACAGGGGGCTTATGGGGCCAACGTCCTGACTTTC

D: TRBD1
J: TRBJ2-3
V: TRBV19
size: .
CDR3: CASSPRDRVYQDTQYF
DNA: TGTGCCAGTAGTCCTCGGGACAGGGTTTATCAGGATACGCAGTATTTT

D: .
J: TRBJ2-7
V: TRBV7-8
size: few
CDR3: CASSLGSSRNEQYF
DNA: TGTGCCAGCAGCTTAGGTTCCAGCCGCAACGAGCAGTACTTC

D: TRBD1
J: TRBJ1-5
V: TRBV6-5
size: many
CDR3: CASSYSTGTQPQHF
DNA: TGTGCCAGCAGTTACTCGACAGGGACTCAGCCCCAGCATTTT

D: TRBD2
J: TRBJ2-1
V: TRBV5-5
size: few
CDR3: CASSLPLAGAYNEQFF
DNA: TGTGCCAGCAGCCTACCGCTAGCGGGAGCCTACAATGAGCAGTTCTTC

D: .
J: TRBJ2-3
V: TRBV4-3
size: many
CDR3: CASSQDLGPDTQYF
DNA: TGCGCCAGCAGCCAAGATTTGGGGCCAGATACGCAGTATTTT

D: .
J: TRBJ2-7
V: TRBV14
size: .
CDR3: CASSQESGAAYEQYF
DNA: TGTGCCAGCAGCCAAGAATCGGGAGCTGCCTACGAGCAGTACTTC

D: .
J: TRBJ2-3
V: TRBV24-1
size: .
CDR3: CATSDLPGWNTQYF
DNA: TGTGCCACCAGTGATTTGCCAGGGTGGAATACGCAGTATTTT

D: .
J: TRBJ2-3
V: TRBV4-1
size: many
CDR3: CASSQDLMYHTDTQYF
DNA: TGCGCCAGCAGCCAAGATTTGATGTACCACACAGATACGCAGTATTTT

D: .
J: TRBJ2-7
V: TRBV11-2
size: .
CDR3: CAGSFQGYEQYF
DNA: TGTGCCGGCAGTTTTCAGGGTTACGAGCAGTACTTC

D: .
J: TRBJ2-1
V: TRBV13
size: .
CDR3: CATQPGLGLANEQFF
DNA: TGTGCCACCCAGCCAGGCCTAGGGTTAGCCAATGAGCAGTTCTTC

D: .
J: TRBJ1-1
V: TRBV29-1
size: many
CDR3: CSVEKTVGTEAFF
DNA: TGCAGCGTTGAAAAGACAGTGGGCACTGAAGCTTTCTTT

D: .
J: TRBJ2-2
V: TRBV4-3
size: many
CDR3: CASSSGLPNTGELFF
DNA: TGCGCCAGCAGCTCGGGCCTGCCGAACACCGGGGAGCTGTTTTTT

D: TRBD2
J: TRBJ2-5
V: TRBV3-1
size: many
CDR3: CASSLELAGEETQYF
DNA: TGTGCCAGCAGCCTAGAACTAGCGGGGGAAGAGACCCAGTACTTC

D: TRBD2
J: TRBJ2-5
V: TRBV2
size: many
CDR3: CARDSGGETQYF
DNA: TGTGCCAGAGACAGCGGGGGCGAGACCCAGTACTTC

D: .
J: TRBJ2-7
V: TRBV6-5
size: many
CDR3: CASSYAASPSFYEQYF
DNA: TGTGCCAGCAGTTACGCCGCTAGCCCATCCTTTTACGAGCAGTACTTC

D: TRBD2
J: TRBJ2-3
V: TRBV5-4
size: many
CDR3: CASTPGGLAGEGTQYF
DNA: TGTGCCAGCACCCCCGGGGGACTAGCGGGGGAAGGTACGCAGTATTTT

D: .
J: TRBJ2-7
V: TRBV28
size: many
CDR3: CASGSGGRAYF
DNA: TGTGCCAGCGGGTCCGGGGGAAGGGCGTACTTC

D: .
J: TRBJ2-1
V: TRBV29-1
size: many
CDR3: CSVVSGRSEQFF
DNA: TGCAGCGTTGTTTCAGGGAGGAGTGAGCAGTTCTTC

D: .
J: TRBJ2-7
V: TRBV5-6
size: many
CDR3: CASSLDLAGYGDEQYF
DNA: TGTGCCAGCAGCTTGGACCTGGCGGGGTATGGTGACGAGCAGTACTTC

D: .
J: TRBJ2-7
V: TRBV12-3/TRBV12-4
size: once
CDR3: CASSLDNFRYEQYF
DNA: TGTGCCAGCAGTTTAGATAATTTTCGGTACGAGCAGTACTTC

D: .
J: TRBJ2-5
V: TRBV6-2/TRBV6-3
size: many
CDR3: CASSRTPRVREETQYF
DNA: TGTGCCAGCAGCCGAACCCCACGGGTACGGGAAGAGACCCAGTACTTC

D: TRBD1
J: TRBJ2-7
V: TRBV11-1
size: many
CDR3: CASSFDRGLYEQYF
DNA: TGTGCCAGCAGCTTCGACAGGGGCCTATACGAGCAGTACTTC

D: TRBD1
J: TRBJ1-5
V: TRBV7-9
size: .
CDR3: CASSSRTGGPQPQHF
DNA: TGTGCCAGCAGCTCCCGGACAGGGGGTCCTCAGCCCCAGCATTTT

D: .
J: TRBJ2-7
V: TRBV4-3
size: many
CDR3: CASSHRSGQYEQYF
DNA: TGCGCCAGCAGCCATCGGAGCGGGCAGTACGAGCAGTACTTC

D: .
J: TRBJ2-7
V: TRBV5-1
size: many
CDR3: CASSSDPTGYEQYF
DNA: TGCGCCAGCAGCTCCGACCCGACGGGCTACGAGCAGTACTTC

D: .
J: TRBJ2-7
V: TRBV29-1
size: .
CDR3: CSVVAGTYEQYF
DNA: TGCAGCGTTGTCGCAGGGACCTACGAGCAGTACTTC

D: .
J: TRBJ2-1
V: TRBV29-1
size: few
CDR3: CSVERGSYNEQFF
DNA: TGCAGCGTTGAAAGAGGGTCCTACAATGAGCAGTTCTTC

D: TRBD1
J: TRBJ1-5
V: TRBV7-9
size: few
CDR3: CASSRAGTGGLTLVQPQHF
DNA: TGTGCCAGCAGCCGGGCCGGGACAGGGGGCCTTACCCTAGTTCAGCCCCAGCATTTT

D: .
J: TRBJ2-6
V: TRBV7-9
size: many
CDR3: CASSLVPGRPGANVLTF
DNA: TGTGCCAGCAGCTTAGTTCCAGGGAGGCCTGGGGCCAACGTCCTGACTTTC

D: .
J: TRBJ1-1
V: TRBV5-4
size: once
CDR3: CASGPMNTEAFF
DNA: TGTGCCAGCGGCCCAATGAACACTGAAGCTTTCTTT